Reported below is one T cell receptor beta chain. This sample is drawn from a study of blood T cell repertoires in COVID-19. Study at large: Italy, Spain and the United States were the sources of the convalescent and acute COVID-19 samples. PBMCs, B-cell-depleted T cells, or T cells were the source of the cDNA or gDNA that made up the material.

In the study's own analysis: Amplified reference gene primers provided the basis for estimating nucleated cell counts. Generated by immunoSEQ multiplex PCR, the TCRdb table keeps only in-frame clones and is missing some. Clone size and the V and J calls come from that table; the DNA yielded D and trimming. The sample carries under 90,000 clones, 70% to 80% recorded once. Trimming removed 10 bases at V and 5 bases at J, with 11 bases between. The length of the CDR3 is 11 residues. Looked up from germline, CDR1 is LNHDA and CDR2 is SQIVND (reference sequence). This clonotype was sampled from a human donor in a cohort sampled during active COVID-19. The specimen was peripheral blood. The chain uses TRBV19 and TRBJ1-1; D is unresolved. CDR3 region: CATGSGTEAFF. The CDR3 nucleotides are TGTGCCACGGGGAGCGGGACTGAAGCTTTCTTT.